Listed below are T cell receptor beta chains from one sample, sequenced in a study of cytomegalovirus exposure and HLA in healthy donors. The data were produced by immunoSEQ multiplex PCR, yet TCRdb's version contains in-frame clones alone and is incomplete. The sample lists about 200,000 clones, roughly four fifths seen once, with 3.4% in the top ten. The specimen was PBMCs. These receptors all stem from a man aged 40-49 years in good health and CMV-seropositive. CDR3s include the opening cysteine and the closing phenylalanine or tryptophan. A D gene is named only where the DNA matches it firmly.

j_call v_call d_call cdr3_nt cdr3_aa
TRBJ2-7 TRBV7-2 TRBD1 TGTGCCAGCAGCTTAGCGGGACAGGCCTACGAGCAGTACTTC CASSLAGQAYEQYF
TRBJ1-4 TRBV7-9 - TGTGCCAGCAGCTTAGCCGAATGGGAGATTGCAACTAATGAAAAACTGTTTTTT CASSLAEWEIATNEKLFF
TRBJ2-7 TRBV5-6 TRBD1 TGTGCCAGCAGCAGGAAAGGGACAGCGTACGAGCAGTACTTC CASSRKGTAYEQYF
TRBJ2-7 TRBV5-6 - TGTGCCAGCAGCCGTACTCTCGGGACCTACGAGCAGTACTTC CASSRTLGTYEQYF
TRBJ2-7 TRBV6-1 - TGTGCCAGCAGTGAACAACTGGGCCCCTACGAGCAGTACTTC CASSEQLGPYEQYF
TRBJ2-1 TRBV7-2 TRBD1 TGTGCCAGCAGCCCAAGGACAGGAGACAATGAGCAGTTCTTC CASSPRTGDNEQFF
TRBJ2-5 TRBV11-1 - TGTGCCAGCAGCTTAGAGTCGGAAGAGACCCAGTACTTC CASSLESEETQYF
TRBJ2-2 TRBV13 TRBD2 TGTGCCAGCAGCAACCGGGGGGTGAACACCGGGGAGCTGTTTTTT CASSNRGVNTGELFF
TRBJ2-1 TRBV5-1 TRBD1 TGCACCAGCAGACAACCCAGGGGGCCTAGCTCCTACAATGAGCAGTTCTTC CTSRQPRGPSSYNEQFF
TRBJ2-7 TRBV28 - TGTGCCAGCAGTATCGACAGCGATAACTACGAGCAGTACTTC CASSIDSDNYEQYF
TRBJ2-1 TRBV5-4 TRBD2 TGCGCCAGCAGCCAAGCCTCGGCGGGAGTCAGCTGGGATGAGCAGTTCTTC CASSQASAGVSWDEQFF
TRBJ2-2 TRBV6-5 - TGTGCCAGCAGTTACCTCGGGGTGGTCGAGGAGCTGTTTTTT CASSYLGVVEELFF
TRBJ2-7 TRBV6-5 TRBD2 TGTGCCAGCAGCCTCGGGACTAGCGCCACCTACGAGCAGTACTTC CASSLGTSATYEQYF
TRBJ2-3 TRBV27 - TGTGCCAGCAGTCACACAGATACGCAGTATTTT CASSHTDTQYF